These T cell receptor beta chains were read from a single sample in a study of CD8 T cells in ankylosing spondylitis. One entry per CDR3 protein results from TCRdb running MiXCR on the 5' RACE reads. The sample has hundreds of thousands of distinct CDR3 sequences, more than 20% seen once. The sample taken for sequencing was blood, either unsorted or a sorted T cell fraction (not recorded which). These receptors all come from a male donor with ankylosing spondylitis or in good health (not recorded which). Each CDR3 is given with its conserved first and last residue. Fields, in order: CDR3 DNA, CDR3 protein, J gene, V gene, clone size, D gene, CDR3 length. The D gene is left open where the match is weak. Clone size is given for some rows only: seen once, a few or many times, or a class if the clone is expanded.

cdr3_nt: TGCAGCGTCACAGGGGGCGCTTTTTTGAGCTCCTACAATGAGCAGTTCTTC
cdr3_aa: CSVTGGAFLSSYNEQFF
j_call: TRBJ2-1
v_call: TRBV29-1
clone_size: -
d_call: TRBD1
cdr3_length: 17

cdr3_nt: TGCAGCGTGCGACCCGGGGGTGAAGAGACCCAGTACTTC
cdr3_aa: CSVRPGGEETQYF
j_call: TRBJ2-5
v_call: TRBV29-1
clone_size: -
d_call: -
cdr3_length: 13

cdr3_nt: TGTGCCAGCAGCCCGTGGGACACAGATACGCAGTATTTT
cdr3_aa: CASSPWDTDTQYF
j_call: TRBJ2-3
v_call: TRBV7-2
clone_size: -
d_call: -
cdr3_length: 13

cdr3_nt: TGTGCCAGCAGCTTTCCCCGGGACACAGGGTCCACCTACGAGCAGTACTTC
cdr3_aa: CASSFPRDTGSTYEQYF
j_call: TRBJ2-7
v_call: TRBV7-8
clone_size: -
d_call: -
cdr3_length: 17

cdr3_nt: TGCAGCGCCCGACTAGCGGGGGGTTCTCAAGAGACCCAGTACTTC
cdr3_aa: CSARLAGGSQETQYF
j_call: TRBJ2-5
v_call: TRBV29-1
clone_size: -
d_call: TRBD2
cdr3_length: 15

cdr3_nt: TGTGCCTGGAGTGTACGCGGGGGGGGCGCCGGGGAGCTGTTTTTT
cdr3_aa: CAWSVRGGGAGELFF
j_call: TRBJ2-2
v_call: TRBV30
clone_size: -
d_call: TRBD2
cdr3_length: 15

cdr3_nt: TGTGCCAGCAGTCCGACGAGGATGTCGGACGAGCAGTACTTC
cdr3_aa: CASSPTRMSDEQYF
j_call: TRBJ2-7
v_call: TRBV27
clone_size: -
d_call: -
cdr3_length: 14

cdr3_nt: TGCAGCGTTGAAATTCAGGACGCTGAAGCTTTCTTT
cdr3_aa: CSVEIQDAEAFF
j_call: TRBJ1-1
v_call: TRBV29-1
clone_size: many
d_call: -
cdr3_length: 12

cdr3_nt: TGTGCCATCAGTGAGCCGGGGGGAGCGAACACCGGGGAGCTGTTTTTT
cdr3_aa: CAISEPGGANTGELFF
j_call: TRBJ2-2
v_call: TRBV10-3
clone_size: -
d_call: TRBD2
cdr3_length: 16

cdr3_nt: TGTGCCAGCAGTGTGGGGGGGGGACCCTACGAGCAGTACTTC
cdr3_aa: CASSVGGGPYEQYF
j_call: TRBJ2-7
v_call: TRBV9
clone_size: many
d_call: TRBD2
cdr3_length: 14

cdr3_nt: TGTGCCAGCAGGAGAGGGGGAGGATACGAGCAGTACTTC
cdr3_aa: CASRRGGGYEQYF
j_call: TRBJ2-7
v_call: TRBV12-3/TRBV12-4
clone_size: -
d_call: -
cdr3_length: 13

cdr3_nt: TGTGCCAGCAGCCCGTATGGGGGGAGCACAGATACGCAGTATTTT
cdr3_aa: CASSPYGGSTDTQYF
j_call: TRBJ2-3
v_call: TRBV11-2
clone_size: -
d_call: -
cdr3_length: 15

cdr3_nt: TGTGCCAGCAGATCTACAGAGTTCTACGAGCAGTACTTC
cdr3_aa: CASRSTEFYEQYF
j_call: TRBJ2-7
v_call: TRBV12-3/TRBV12-4
clone_size: -
d_call: -
cdr3_length: 13

cdr3_nt: TGCAGTGCTAGAGGCTGGGAACAGGGACCCTACGAGCAGTACTTC
cdr3_aa: CSARGWEQGPYEQYF
j_call: TRBJ2-7
v_call: TRBV20-1
clone_size: -
d_call: -
cdr3_length: 15

cdr3_nt: TGTGCCAGCAGTTACGGGGCGAGCACCGGGGAGCTGTTTTTT
cdr3_aa: CASSYGASTGELFF
j_call: TRBJ2-2
v_call: TRBV6-5
clone_size: few
d_call: -
cdr3_length: 14

cdr3_nt: TGTGCCAGCAGCTATGGGGCATCTAGACCCTACGAGCAGTACTTC
cdr3_aa: CASSYGASRPYEQYF
j_call: TRBJ2-7
v_call: TRBV28
clone_size: few
d_call: -
cdr3_length: 15

cdr3_nt: TGCGCCAGCAGCCAAGGTACTAGCGGGGCCGTTACCTACGAGCAGTACTTC
cdr3_aa: CASSQGTSGAVTYEQYF
j_call: TRBJ2-7
v_call: TRBV4-1
clone_size: few
d_call: TRBD2
cdr3_length: 17

cdr3_nt: TGTGCCAGCAGCCCGAGTCTCCTTCGGGGCACAGATACGCAGTATTTT
cdr3_aa: CASSPSLLRGTDTQYF
j_call: TRBJ2-3
v_call: TRBV9
clone_size: -
d_call: -
cdr3_length: 16

cdr3_nt: TGTGCCAGCAGCAAACGGGTAGCCGAGCAGTACTTC
cdr3_aa: CASSKRVAEQYF
j_call: TRBJ2-7
v_call: TRBV21-1
clone_size: few
d_call: -
cdr3_length: 12

cdr3_nt: TGCGCCAGCAGCTCGAGGGACAGCATCGAGCAGTACTTC
cdr3_aa: CASSSRDSIEQYF
j_call: TRBJ2-7
v_call: TRBV5-1
clone_size: few
d_call: TRBD1
cdr3_length: 13

cdr3_nt: TGTGCCATCAGATCGGACAGGGTAGTCTACGAGCAGTACTTC
cdr3_aa: CAIRSDRVVYEQYF
j_call: TRBJ2-7
v_call: TRBV10-3
clone_size: few
d_call: TRBD1
cdr3_length: 14

cdr3_nt: TGTGCCAGCACCGGACAGGGACTCGACGAGCAGTACTTC
cdr3_aa: CASTGQGLDEQYF
j_call: TRBJ2-7
v_call: TRBV6-1
clone_size: -
d_call: TRBD1
cdr3_length: 13

cdr3_nt: TGTGCCAGCAGGCTAGGGGGACAGGGCGGGGAGCAGTACTTC
cdr3_aa: CASRLGGQGGEQYF
j_call: TRBJ2-7
v_call: TRBV12-3/TRBV12-4
clone_size: few
d_call: TRBD1
cdr3_length: 14

cdr3_nt: TGCAGCGTGGGGAGGGGCAAGGTCACTGAAGCTTTCTTT
cdr3_aa: CSVGRGKVTEAFF
j_call: TRBJ1-1
v_call: TRBV29-1
clone_size: -
d_call: -
cdr3_length: 13

cdr3_nt: TGTGCCAGCAGCCCTCCGCGTGGACCTGGAGGTACGCAGTATTTT
cdr3_aa: CASSPPRGPGGTQYF
j_call: TRBJ2-3
v_call: TRBV9
clone_size: -
d_call: -
cdr3_length: 15

cdr3_nt: TGTGCCAGCAGGGGGTTTCCCCACGAGCAGTACTTC
cdr3_aa: CASRGFPHEQYF
j_call: TRBJ2-7
v_call: TRBV27
clone_size: -
d_call: -
cdr3_length: 12

cdr3_nt: TGCGCCAGCAGCCCTAAGGGCTACAATGAGCAGTTCTTC
cdr3_aa: CASSPKGYNEQFF
j_call: TRBJ2-1
v_call: TRBV10-2
clone_size: few
d_call: -
cdr3_length: 13

cdr3_nt: TGTGCCAGCAGCTTGGGGACATTATCCACTGAAGCTTTCTTT
cdr3_aa: CASSLGTLSTEAFF
j_call: TRBJ1-1
v_call: TRBV7-8
clone_size: few
d_call: -
cdr3_length: 14

cdr3_nt: TGTGCCAGCAGTTTTGTTGGTTCACCCCTCCACTTT
cdr3_aa: CASSFVGSPLHF
j_call: TRBJ1-6
v_call: TRBV12-3/TRBV12-4
clone_size: few
d_call: -
cdr3_length: 12

cdr3_nt: TGTGCCACCAGCAGAGATCTGGGCAGCCAAGAGACCCAGTACTTC
cdr3_aa: CATSRDLGSQETQYF
j_call: TRBJ2-5
v_call: TRBV15
clone_size: few
d_call: -
cdr3_length: 15

cdr3_nt: TGTGCCACCAGTGGTGGAGGCCAAGAGACCCAGTACTTC
cdr3_aa: CATSGGGQETQYF
j_call: TRBJ2-5
v_call: TRBV24-1
clone_size: -
d_call: -
cdr3_length: 13

cdr3_nt: TGCAGTGCTAGAGGGCAGCAACTTTACAATGAGCAGTTCTTC
cdr3_aa: CSARGQQLYNEQFF
j_call: TRBJ2-1
v_call: TRBV20-1
clone_size: -
d_call: -
cdr3_length: 14

cdr3_nt: TGTGCCAGCAGTTCGGACAGGGGGGGAAGAGAGGGCCAGTACTTC
cdr3_aa: CASSSDRGGREGQYF
j_call: TRBJ2-5
v_call: TRBV27
clone_size: once
d_call: TRBD1
cdr3_length: 15

cdr3_nt: TGTGCCAGCAGCACCAGGTCAACCAATGAGCAGTTCTTC
cdr3_aa: CASSTRSTNEQFF
j_call: TRBJ2-1
v_call: TRBV21-1
clone_size: -
d_call: -
cdr3_length: 13

cdr3_nt: TGTGCCAGCAGCTTATTCACTAGCGGGACAAAGAATGAGCAGTTCTTC
cdr3_aa: CASSLFTSGTKNEQFF
j_call: TRBJ2-1
v_call: TRBV7-3
clone_size: -
d_call: TRBD2
cdr3_length: 16

cdr3_nt: TGTGCCAGCAGACCTACAGGGGTCGACGAGGACGAGCAGTACTTC
cdr3_aa: CASRPTGVDEDEQYF
j_call: TRBJ2-7
v_call: TRBV6-1
clone_size: few
d_call: TRBD1
cdr3_length: 15

cdr3_nt: TGTGCCAGCAGTCGTGGACAGGGAGGGATGAACACTGAAGCTTTCTTT
cdr3_aa: CASSRGQGGMNTEAFF
j_call: TRBJ1-1
v_call: TRBV6-1
clone_size: few
d_call: TRBD1
cdr3_length: 16

cdr3_nt: TGCGCCAGTACAGAGGGCATGAACACTGAAGCTTTCTTT
cdr3_aa: CASTEGMNTEAFF
j_call: TRBJ1-1
v_call: TRBV5-1
clone_size: few
d_call: -
cdr3_length: 13

cdr3_nt: TGCAGTGCTACGAGTGATAACTATGGCTACACCTTC
cdr3_aa: CSATSDNYGYTF
j_call: TRBJ1-2
v_call: TRBV20-1
clone_size: -
d_call: -
cdr3_length: 12

cdr3_nt: TGCGCCAGCAGCTTGGAATCCGGCCTCGGGGACGAGCAGTACTTC
cdr3_aa: CASSLESGLGDEQYF
j_call: TRBJ2-7
v_call: TRBV5-1
clone_size: -
d_call: -
cdr3_length: 15

cdr3_nt: TGCAGCGTTGAAGGGGGATCTCGAGCTTTCTTT
cdr3_aa: CSVEGGSRAFF
j_call: TRBJ1-1
v_call: TRBV29-1
clone_size: -
d_call: -
cdr3_length: 11

cdr3_nt: TGTGCCAGCACCTTGGGGCTAGCGGGTAACGAGCAGTACTTC
cdr3_aa: CASTLGLAGNEQYF
j_call: TRBJ2-7
v_call: TRBV7-9
clone_size: few
d_call: TRBD2
cdr3_length: 14

cdr3_nt: TGTGCCGCCCATACAGGGGGCGAGCAGTACTTC
cdr3_aa: CAAHTGGEQYF
j_call: TRBJ2-7
v_call: TRBV28
clone_size: -
d_call: TRBD1
cdr3_length: 11

cdr3_nt: TGTGCCAGCAGCTGGGCCGGGACTGCGCAGACCCAGTACTTC
cdr3_aa: CASSWAGTAQTQYF
j_call: TRBJ2-5
v_call: TRBV11-2
clone_size: -
d_call: -
cdr3_length: 14

cdr3_nt: TGTGCCACCAGCACCTACATCACAGATACGCAGTATTTT
cdr3_aa: CATSTYITDTQYF
j_call: TRBJ2-3
v_call: TRBV15
clone_size: -
d_call: -
cdr3_length: 13

cdr3_nt: TGTGCCAGCAGTTTAATTGGAATCACGGGGGTTGACAATGAGCAGTTCTTC
cdr3_aa: CASSLIGITGVDNEQFF
j_call: TRBJ2-1
v_call: TRBV28
clone_size: -
d_call: -
cdr3_length: 17

cdr3_nt: TGTGCCATGAGCCCGGGGCTGTACAATGAGCAGTTCTTC
cdr3_aa: CAMSPGLYNEQFF
j_call: TRBJ2-1
v_call: TRBV5-5
clone_size: -
d_call: -
cdr3_length: 13

cdr3_nt: TGTGCCAGCAGCGTCTCGACTAGCGGGGACACAGATACGCAGTATTTT
cdr3_aa: CASSVSTSGDTDTQYF
j_call: TRBJ2-3
v_call: TRBV9
clone_size: -
d_call: TRBD2
cdr3_length: 16

cdr3_nt: TGTGCCAGCAGCTTGAGGCAGGGCGTGTCCGGGGAGCTGTTTTTT
cdr3_aa: CASSLRQGVSGELFF
j_call: TRBJ2-2
v_call: TRBV5-6
clone_size: few
d_call: -
cdr3_length: 15

cdr3_nt: TGCAGCCTTCGGCAGGGTATCCATGAGCAGTTCTTC
cdr3_aa: CSLRQGIHEQFF
j_call: TRBJ2-1
v_call: TRBV29-1
clone_size: -
d_call: -
cdr3_length: 12